The 15 T cell receptor beta chains below come from one sample, sequenced in a study of CD8 T cells in Susac syndrome. Random hexamers were used to reverse transcribe about 0.5 to 1 ug of RNA. TCRdb itself ran the immunoSEQ multiplex PCR reads through MiXCR, one entry per CDR3 protein. The sample has about 200,000 distinct CDR3 sequences, roughly 94% seen once. The sequenced sample was CD4+ T cells from PBMCs. Receptors originate from a human donor in good health.

The chain uses TRBV29-1 and TRBJ2-1; 10 bases match TRBD1. There are 15 residues in the CDR3. V was clipped by 0 bases and J by 10 bases; unmatched bases: 9. CDR1 SQVTM and CDR2 ANQGSEA come from the germline V gene. The CDR3 region has the DNA TGCAGCGTTGAAGATCGGCGACAGGGGGCCCAAGAGCAGTTCTTC. Translation gives CSVEDRRQGAQEQFF.

The CDR3 is CASSSQPGGLAGGLSYEQYF. CDR3 bases: TGTGCCAGCAGCTCCCAACCCGGGGGACTAGCGGGGGGTCTTTCCTACGAGCAGTACTTC. The chain employs TRBV13 and TRBJ2-7; TRBD2 matches at 15 bases. This CDR3 is built from 20 residues. Trimming took 4 bases from V and 1 from J; bases not matched to a gene: 14. The germline gives CDR1 PRHDT, CDR2 FYEKMQ (reference sequence).

The rearrangement uses TRBV29-1 and TRBJ1-2; 8 nucleotides align to TRBD1. CDR3 size: 14 residues. Germline V gene sequence: CDR1 SQVTM, CDR2 ANQGSEA. Trimming removed 6 bases from V and 4 bases from J; junction bases left unmatched: 10. CDR3 loop: CSVYPDRGGYGYTF. CDR3 sequence (DNA): TGCAGCGTCTACCCTGACAGGGGAGGCTATGGCTACACCTTC.

The rearrangement links TRBV29-1 to TRBJ2-1, with TRBD1 as a possible D gene (7 bases). CDR3 length: 17 residues. V was shortened by 0 bases and J by 9 bases, with 24 bases between the two germline ends. CDR1 SQVTM and CDR2 ANQGSEA come from the germline V gene. CDR3 sequence (DNA): TGCAGCGTTGAAGATCGCCGGCATCAGGGGGGCCTAGGTGAGCAGTTCTTC. The encoded protein is CSVEDRRHQGGLGEQFF.

The chain combines TRBV29-1 with TRBJ2-7, with D maybe TRBD2 (5 bases). CDR1 and CDR2 from the germline V gene are SQVTM and ANQGSEA. This CDR3 contains 14 residues. Trimming took 7 bases from V and 6 from J, leaving 22 bases between them. The CDR3 reads CSAKTAGGSFEQYF. In DNA form, the CDR3 reads TGCAGCGCCAAGACCGCAGGCGGGTCTTTCGAGCAGTACTTC.

There are a few counts of this clonotype. This chain links TRBV18 with TRBJ2-7; D gene ambiguous. Trimming removed 5 bases from V and 1 base from J, with 3 bases in between. The CDR3 runs to 11 residues. Germline loops: CDR1 KGHSH, CDR2 LQKENI. The CDR3 loop is CASSDSYEQYF. CDR3 bases: TGTGCCAGCTCAGATTCCTACGAGCAGTACTTC.

V usage is TRBV15 and J usage is TRBJ2-5; maybe TRBD2 (6 bases). V was clipped by 2 bases and J by 10 bases, with 23 bases between them. Germline lookup yields CDR1 LNHNV and CDR2 YYDKDF (reference sequence). The CDR3 covers 16 residues. The CDR3 region is CATSRFTLEGDEVQYF. In DNA form, the CDR3 reads TGTGCCACCAGCAGATTCACCCTGGAGGGTGATGAGGTCCAGTACTTC.

J is TRBJ2-2 and V is TRBV27; D unresolved. This CDR3 has 16 amino acids. Trimming cost V 7 bases and J 3 bases, with 18 bases left between them. Germline V gives CDR1 MNHEY, CDR2 SMNVEV (reference sequence). DNA for the CDR3: TGTGCCAGCACCACGTTAGAGTCTTGGGACACCGGGGAGCTGTTTTTT. Protein: CASTTLESWDTGELFF.

This chain joins TRBV11-2 and TRBJ1-5; D might be TRBD1 (5 bases). The V and J ends lost 5 bases and 3 bases respectively, with 14 bases between them. CDR1 and CDR2 from the germline V gene are SGHAT and FQNNGV. This CDR3 contains 15 residues. The CDR3 sequence: CASSPGGRANQPQHF. As DNA, the CDR3 is TGTGCCAGCAGCCCTGGGGGGAGGGCCAATCAGCCCCAGCATTTT.

The chain is built from TRBV19 and TRBJ2-1, with 7 bases matching TRBD1. The ends lost 3 bases at V and 0 bases at J; junction bases unmatched: 8. This CDR3 has 17 amino acids. Germline V gene data show CDR1 as LNHDA and CDR2 as SQIVND (reference sequence). As DNA, the CDR3 is TGTGCCAGTAGTATCACGACAGGGCAACACTCCTACAATGAGCAGTTCTTC. It yields the protein CASSITTGQHSYNEQFF.

V and J are TRBV7-3 and TRBJ2-6, with TRBD1 matching over 7 bases. Germline V gene data show CDR1 as SGHTA and CDR2 as FQGTGA. V shed 5 bases and J 2 bases; nucleotides not matched to a gene: 6. CDR3 length: 16 residues. CDR3 bases: TGTGCCAGCAGCCCTCAAACAGGGGCTGGGGCCAACGTCCTGACTTTC. Translation: CASSPQTGAGANVLTF.

The chain employs TRBV29-1 and TRBJ2-1; 7 nucleotides match TRBD2. V shed 6 bases, J shed 6 bases, and the junction held 5 bases outside the gene matches. CDR1 and CDR2 (germline): SQVTM, ANQGSEA. The CDR3 totals 12 residues. CDR3 sequence (DNA): TGCAGCGTCTCGGGAGGTGGCAATGAGCAGTTCTTC. The encoded protein is CSVSGGGNEQFF.

The V and J genes are TRBV27 and TRBJ1-2, with a weak D call TRBD1 (6 bases). With 3 bases removed from V and 8 bases from J, the gap between germline ends came to 13 bases. The germline V gene has CDR1 MNHEY and CDR2 SMNVEV (reference sequence). The CDR3 contains 13 residues. The CDR3 DNA follows: TGTGCCAGCAGTTTCACAGGGTCATACGGCTACACCTTC. Amino acids: CASSFTGSYGYTF.

This chain connects TRBV5-1 to TRBJ2-3; D is undetermined. Germline CDR1 reads SGHRS; CDR2 reads YFSETQ. The CDR3 consists of 15 residues. V gave up 0 bases and J gave up 1 base, with 9 bases separating them. The CDR3 DNA reads as TGCGCCAGCAGCTTGGTAGGGATCCGCACAGATACGCAGTATTTT. Residues: CASSLVGIRTDTQYF.

The CDR3 DNA reads as TGTGCCAGCAGCGCGGGACAGGGGGCCTATGGCTACACCTTC. It specifies CASSAGQGAYGYTF. The chain combines TRBV5-4 with TRBJ1-2; 12 bases are shared with TRBD1. Germline CDR1 and CDR2: SGHNT and YYREEE (reference sequence). Trimming cost V 4 bases and J 4 bases; bases outside gene matches: 2. The CDR3 is 14 amino acids.